The text below deals with one TCR beta chain. Its specificity is not known. The sample belongs to a study of CD8+ T cells in alopecia areata. Findings and limits, study-wide: Scalp clonality dropped significantly under tofacitinib, as did expanded CD8+ top-100 clones.

The CDR3 loop spans 16 amino acids. Trimming removed 2 bases from V and 3 bases from J, with 11 bases in between. Germline assignment: CDR1 MNHEY and CDR2 SVGAGI. TCR sequencing used cDNA made by reverse transcription of extracted RNA. Assay: immunoSEQ multiplex PCR; the TCRdb copy retains only in-frame clones and omits some. The sample yields under 200,000 clones, less than 70% seen once. Treatment given: oral pan-JAK inhibitor, 5-10 mg twice daily. The chain is built from TRBV6-5 and TRBJ2-6, with D perhaps TRBD2 (6 bases). The TCR comes from a human donor with alopecia areata. The specimen was CD4+ T cells sorted from blood, collected at week 24, from a patient treated with tofacitinib. This CDR3 reads CASSYLGGYGANVLTF. Here the CDR3 DNA reads TGTGCCAGCAGTTACCTTGGGGGGTATGGGGCCAACGTCCTGACTTTC.